The clone carrying this T cell receptor beta chain appeared once. This sample is part of a study of T cells in Graves' hyperthyroidism and ophthalmopathy. V lost 4 bases and J lost 2, with 15 bases in between. Germline-derived CDR1 and CDR2 are WSHSY and SAAADI. CDR3 length: 15 residues. PBMCs were sourced from approximately 9.3 ml fresh peripheral blood. Amplification of TCR beta CDR3 regions used RNA as the template. HTBI primers were the set used in a first-round RT-PCR of the TCR CDR3. TCRdb reprocessed the multiplex PCR reads via MiXCR and lists one record per CDR3 protein. The table has over 700,000 distinct CDR3 sequences, approximately 40% seen once.

V and J are TRBV10-2 and TRBJ2-7; D possibly corresponds to TRBD1 (6 bases). The specimen sequenced was blood. The TCR originated in a middle-aged woman with Graves' hyperthyroidism. The CDR3 DNA follows: TGCGCCAGCAGTGCGGAAGGACAGCTACCCTACGAGCAGTACTTC. This codes for CASSAEGQLPYEQYF.